The rows below give T cell receptor beta chains drawn from one sample of a study of cytomegalovirus exposure and HLA in healthy donors. The table came from immunoSEQ multiplex PCR; TCRdb's copy has only in-frame clones and leaves some out. The sample includes some 110,000 clones, around three quarters seen only once; the top ten take around 4.9%. The sequenced material came from PBMCs. The receptors stem from a man in his thirties or forties in good health and CMV-seropositive. Each CDR3 is given with its conserved first and last residue.

V | CDR3
TRBV6-5 | CASSYSREVTEAFF
TRBV19 | CASSRRGGDPQETQYF
TRBV6-1 | CASSEDRGRTDTQYF
TRBV7-2 | CASSPQDGPYEQYF
TRBV27 | CASSFGLRNTGELFF
TRBV15 | CATSRDRTYSTDTQYF
TRBV15 | CATSRDVQATDTQYF
TRBV7-2 | CASSARGGSSYEQYF
TRBV4-1 | CASSQGETGGPQGNGYTF
TRBV19 | CASSTGQNQPQHF
TRBV7-2 | CASSLVAVDEQFF
TRBV28 | CASLGTGSSYNSPLHF
TRBV18 | CASSLTSGPYTDTQYF
TRBV19 | CATQPRSGGATDTQYF
TRBV7-2 | CASSLRSGGTEAFF
TRBV18 | CASSYTGYNTEAFF
TRBV6-5 | CASGPGGTELFF
TRBV18 | CASSPSQKYEQYF
TRBV6-5 | CASSYRREGHEQYF
TRBV4-1 | CASSQLGGTGGPDTQYF
TRBV7-9 | CASSTGNTQYF
TRBV5-1 | CASKGTGRWGTGELFF
TRBV5-1 | CASSLTGTSGGAYEQYF
TRBV5-6 | CASSQTSTDTQYF
TRBV6-5 | CASSFSGSPRETQYF
TRBV7-9 | CASSLGGGSTEAFF
TRBV27 | CASSLSATSGEQFF
TRBV29-1 | CSVDLGYGGETQYF
TRBV2 | CASSEALWQGQETQYF
TRBV28 | CASEQGAREKLFF
TRBV5-6 | CASSLPGTGELFF
TRBV2 | CASSPDRTQYF
TRBV5-6 | CASGDAGGPSTDTQYF
TRBV7-2 | CASSLTRGGSETQYF
TRBV19 | CASSTRGGNEQFF
TRBV14 | CASSQVWGHTNTGELFF
TRBV6-1 | CASSEGDTYEQYF
TRBV18 | CASSPPAGNTGELFF
TRBV12-1 | CASSLEQTKLAGKDNEQFF
TRBV30 | CAWSRLGQGGSPLHF
TRBV19 | CASSVKTGASTDTQYF
TRBV19 | CASSIARTGDNQPQHF
TRBV29-1 | CSVEAGQGDEQYF
TRBV29-1 | CSVVAGGYNTGELFF
TRBV7-9 | CSSSPPRTAIYEQYF
TRBV2 | CASSSYRRTEYYGYTF
TRBV6-5 | CASSYTGGSYGYTF
TRBV6-5 | CASSNGGEGSPLHF
TRBV4-3 | CASSQDTTGQGSRSYEQYF
TRBV18 | CASSPPGQGIQDQPQHF
TRBV7-6 | CASSLGLAGGNEQFF
TRBV30 | CAWREFATNEKLFF
TRBV7-6 | CASSLGRTGGYGYTF
TRBV2 | CASTALLGDRDTDTQYF